The 22 T cell receptor beta chains listed next were all sequenced from one sample in a study of blood T cell repertoires in COVID-19 (dated by TCRdb to 2020 to 2021). The library relied on the immunoSEQ multiplex PCR assay. Drawn from immuneACCESS, this table holds only the in-frame rearrangements with V and J called that TCRdb kept. Clones are partly lost; checked studies trace under half to an unresolved V gene and leave the rest unexplained. The sample table contains around 30,000 clones; only one count was recorded for roughly 90% of them. Roughly 2.1% of the sample is held by the ten biggest clonotypes. The sequenced material came from peripheral blood. Source of these receptors: a man in his forties or fifties with active or convalescent COVID-19.

V usage is TRBV24-1 and J usage is TRBJ2-1, with TRBD1 identical over 10 bases. The CDR3 length is 14 residues. CDR1 is KGHDR, CDR2 SFDVKD, per germline. V was clipped by 3 bases and J by 6 bases; unmatched bases: 1. CDR3 residues: CATSDGTGVNEQFF. Here the CDR3 DNA reads TGTGCCACCAGTGATGGGACAGGGGTCAATGAGCAGTTCTTC.

This rearrangement joins TRBV28 to TRBJ1-1, with D hard to call. The CDR3 is made up of 11 amino acids. Germline V gives CDR1 MDHEN, CDR2 SYDVKM. Trimming took off 1 base at V and 7 bases at J, with 4 bases between the two ends. The CDR3 loop reads CASSLFLEAFF. The DNA for the CDR3 is TGTGCCAGCAGTTTATTTCTTGAAGCTTTCTTT.

The chain has TRBV30 and TRBJ1-2, with D perhaps matching TRBD1 (5 bases). The length of the CDR3 is 12 residues. CDR1 is GTSNPN, CDR2 SVGIG, per germline (reference sequence). V was trimmed by 1 base and J by 8 bases, leaving 11 bases between them. The CDR3 DNA follows: TGTGCCTGGAGTGAGGTCAGGGTCGGCTACACCTTC. It yields the protein CAWSEVRVGYTF.

The rearrangement links TRBV4-1 to TRBJ2-5; weak D call: TRBD2 (7 bases). CDR3 length: 16 residues. Per the germline V gene, CDR1 is MGHRA and CDR2 is YSYEKL. V lost 3 bases, J lost 7 bases, and 21 bases lay in between. The CDR3 region is CASSHIRGGPGGTQYF. CDR3 DNA: TGCGCCAGCAGCCATATAAGAGGGGGACCGGGGGGGACCCAGTACTTC.

The gene calls are TRBV9 and TRBJ2-3; a possible D gene is TRBD2 (5 bases). Between the trimmed V and J ends, which lost 0 bases and 2 bases, there was a span of 19 bases. The CDR3 is 18 amino acids. Germline V CDR1 and CDR2: SGDLS, YYNGEE. CDR3 region: CASSVGPSGISYTDTQYF. CDR3 nucleotides: TGTGCCAGCAGCGTAGGCCCCTCGGGGATTAGCTACACAGATACGCAGTATTTT.

The V call is TRBV14, the J call TRBJ2-1; 9 bases align to TRBD2. Germline lookup yields CDR1 SGHDN and CDR2 FVKESK. The CDR3 sequence is 14 residues long. J was trimmed by 6 bases and V by 1 base; bases with no gene match: 1. CDR3 region: CASSQGLAVNEQFF. CDR3 in DNA: TGTGCCAGCAGCCAAGGACTAGCGGTCAATGAGCAGTTCTTC.

The chain is built from TRBV9 and TRBJ2-5, with no clear D. CDR1 and CDR2 (germline): SGDLS, YYNGEE. CDR3 length equals 14 residues. V lost 4 bases to trimming and J lost 5 bases, with 15 bases between them. CDR3 in DNA: TGTGCCAGCAGCACCGTAGCAATGACGGAGACCCAGTACTTC. Translation: CASSTVAMTETQYF.

The chain employs TRBV3-1 (or the pseudogene TRBV3-2) and TRBJ2-7; 11 nucleotides line up with TRBD1. With 0 bases clipped from V and 0 bases from J, the junction kept 13 bases outside the gene matches. Germline V lookup: CDR1 LGHDT, CDR2 YNNKEL (reference sequence). The CDR3 contains 20 residues. CDR3 in amino acids: CASSQERKTKDRGLSYEQYF. Here the CDR3 DNA reads TGTGCCAGCAGCCAAGAAAGAAAGACAAAGGACAGGGGGCTCTCCTACGAGCAGTACTTC.

The chain recombines TRBV6-6 with TRBJ2-3, with 7 nucleotides matching TRBD2. The CDR3 is made up of 14 amino acids. Germline lookup yields CDR1 MNHNY and CDR2 SVGAGI (reference sequence). Trimming removed 6 bases from V and 4 bases from J; junction bases left unmatched: 7. The CDR3 DNA is TGTGCCAGCAGGGCCTCTAGCGGTCCAGATACGCAGTATTTT. Its protein product is CASRASSGPDTQYF.

The V call is TRBV7-6, the J call TRBJ2-2; TRBD1 matches 9 bases. CDR1 and CDR2 from the germline V gene are SGHVS and FNYEAQ. The ends lost 5 bases at V and 3 bases at J; junction bases unmatched: 7. The CDR3 consists of 16 residues. CDR3 coding DNA: TGTGCCAGCAGCAACTACAGGGGGCAGGACACCGGGGAGCTGTTTTTT. It encodes CASSNYRGQDTGELFF.

The rearrangement uses TRBV4-1 and TRBJ2-7; TRBD1 is a possible D gene (5 bases). Trimming took off 3 bases at V and 3 bases at J, with 9 bases between the two ends. Germline V gene sequence: CDR1 MGHRA, CDR2 YSYEKL. This CDR3 is built from 13 residues. The chain's CDR3 is CASSHWQGYEQYF. The CDR3 DNA follows: TGCGCCAGCAGCCATTGGCAGGGCTACGAGCAGTACTTC.

The chain uses TRBV20-1 and TRBJ2-1, with D unresolved. The CDR3 extends over 9 amino acids. CDR1 is DFQATT, CDR2 SNEGSKA, per germline (reference sequence). V was trimmed by 5 bases and J by 9 bases, leaving 5 bases between them. The CDR3 sequence is CSAGREQFF. CDR3 DNA sequence: TGCAGTGCTGGCCGTGAGCAGTTCTTC.

The gene calls are TRBV6-5 and TRBJ1-5, with 9 bases aligning to TRBD1. J lost 5 bases, V lost 0 bases, and 5 bases had no gene match. CDR1 is MNHEY, CDR2 SVGAGI, per germline. The CDR3 length is 16 residues. The CDR3 is CASSYSSRDRDQPQHF. CDR3 nucleotides: TGTGCCAGCAGTTACTCGAGTCGGGACAGGGATCAGCCCCAGCATTTT.

This clone has just one count. The V and J genes are TRBV5-1 and TRBJ2-5, with D tentatively TRBD2 (5 bases). This CDR3 region has 14 residues. Germline lookup yields CDR1 SGHRS and CDR2 YFSETQ. Trimming took off 4 bases at V and 5 bases at J, with 15 bases between the two ends. CDR3 bases: TGCGCCAGCAGCGGGAGCACGGCACAGGAGACCCAGTACTTC. Amino acids: CASSGSTAQETQYF. The variable domain in full, with the rest retrieved from reference TRBV5-1 and TRBJ2-5, is KAGVTQTPRYLIKTRGQQVTLSCSPISGHRSVSWYQQTPGQGLQFLFEYFSETQRNKGNFPGRFSGRQFSNSRSEMNVSTLELGDSALYLCASSGSTAQETQYFGPGTRLLVL.

This chain joins TRBV30 and TRBJ1-1; no firm D call. The CDR3 has 13 amino acids. Germline lookup yields CDR1 GTSNPN and CDR2 SVGIG (reference sequence). The V gene lost 5 bases and the J gene lost 6 bases, with 16 bases spanning the gap. Here the CDR3 DNA reads TGTGCCTGGTCCGCCGGGATTGACGCTGAAGCTTTCTTT. It specifies CAWSAGIDAEAFF. Complete variable domain (other parts from reference TRBV30 and TRBJ1-1): SQTIHQWPATLVQPVGSPLSLECTVEGTSNPNLYWYRQAAGRGLQLLFYSVGIGQISSEVPQNLSASRPQDRQFILSSKKLLLSDSGFYLCAWSAGIDAEAFFGQGTRLTVV.

The rearrangement links TRBV7-6 to TRBJ2-3, with D possibly matching TRBD1 (5 bases). The germline V and J ends were trimmed by 8 bases and 0 bases, with 12 bases remaining between them. Germline V lookup: CDR1 SGHVS, CDR2 FNYEAQ. The CDR3 loop spans 14 amino acids. For the CDR3, the DNA is TGTGCCAGCGGGGCGGAACCTAGCACAGATACGCAGTATTTT. Translated: CASGAEPSTDTQYF.

This chain uses TRBV28 with TRBJ1-6; D might be TRBD1 (5 bases). Germline V gene lookup returns CDR1 MDHEN and CDR2 SYDVKM. The V end was cut by 1 base, the J end by 7 bases, with 17 bases between. The CDR3 runs 17 residues. In nucleotides, the CDR3 is TGTGCCAGCAGTTTATATGGGGGGATGGTGGCGAATTCACCCCTCCACTTT. It codes for CASSLYGGMVANSPLHF.

The chain is built from TRBV3-1 (or the pseudogene TRBV3-2) and TRBJ2-5, with 10 bases aligning to TRBD1. Germline CDR1 is LGHDT and CDR2 is YNNKEL (reference sequence). The CDR3 spans 16 residues. Trimming took 5 bases from V and 7 from J; bases not matched to a gene: 13. The CDR3 spells CASSSTTGGPSGTQYF. CDR3 coding DNA: TGTGCCAGCAGCTCGACGACAGGGGGCCCCTCTGGGACCCAGTACTTC.

The V gene is TRBV6-6, the J gene TRBJ2-7; D possibly corresponds to TRBD2 (5 bases). CDR1 and CDR2 from the germline V gene are MNHNY and SVGAGI (reference sequence). This CDR3 spans 15 amino acids. Trimming removed 6 bases from V and 5 bases from J, with 20 bases in between. The CDR3 bases are TGTGCCAGCAGACATATCCGGGGTTCGTCCCACGAGCAGTACTTC. Its protein is CASRHIRGSSHEQYF.

The chain carries TRBV29-1 and TRBJ2-3, with TRBD2 matching 8 bases. J lost 2 bases, V lost 3 bases, and 7 bases had no gene match. The CDR3 is 15 residues long. CDR1 SQVTM and CDR2 ANQGSEA come from the germline V gene. Written as DNA, the CDR3 is TGCAGCGTTGAGCTGGCCGGGAGGGCCACAGATACGCAGTATTTT. This codes for CSVELAGRATDTQYF.

The chain joins TRBV28 to TRBJ2-1; D is ambiguous. Germline V gives CDR1 MDHEN, CDR2 SYDVKM. The CDR3 loop spans 14 amino acids. The V gene lost 2 bases and the J gene lost 5 bases, with 10 bases spanning the gap. The CDR3 sequence is CASSLGPPHNEQFF. The CDR3 nucleotides are TGTGCCAGCAGTTTAGGGCCCCCACACAATGAGCAGTTCTTC.

V usage is TRBV3-1 (or the pseudogene TRBV3-2) and J usage is TRBJ2-7, with D maybe TRBD1 (6 bases). The CDR3 spans 13 residues. CDR1 is LGHDT and CDR2 is YNNKEL in the germline V gene (reference sequence). V was trimmed by 4 bases and J by 3 bases, leaving 10 bases between them. The CDR3 reads CASSLGQCYEQYF. The CDR3 DNA reads TGTGCCAGCAGCCTCGGACAGTGCTACGAGCAGTACTTC.